A single sample gave rise to the 28 T cell receptor beta chains below, sequenced in a study of blood T cell repertoires in COVID-19. Using immunoSEQ multiplex PCR, the repertoire was profiled, and TCRdb retains in-frame clones only, with some absent. The sample holds about 110,000 clones, approximately 90% seen once. Sequences were obtained from peripheral blood. The receptor source for this set is a human donor in a cohort sampled during active COVID-19.

The chain recombines TRBV28 with TRBJ1-4; 8 bases agree with TRBD1. The CDR3 length is 19 residues. The germline V gene has CDR1 MDHEN and CDR2 SYDVKM. With 10 bases clipped from V and 0 bases from J, the junction kept 19 bases outside the gene matches. The CDR3 coding sequence is TGTGCCACCCTTACTCCCTACCGGGACAGGAGTTCAACTAATGAAAAACTGTTTTTT. Its translation: CATLTPYRDRSSTNEKLFF.

CDR3: CASSLPGAETQYF. The CDR3 DNA reads TGTGCCAGCAGCTTACCGGGAGCGGAGACCCAGTACTTC. This chain links TRBV7-2 with TRBJ2-5, with D possibly being TRBD2 (6 bases). Trimming took off 2 bases at V and 5 bases at J, with 9 bases between the two ends. CDR1 and CDR2 from the germline V gene are SGHTA and FQGNSA. The CDR3 spans 13 residues.

The genes are TRBV5-1 and TRBJ1-3; 9 bases align to TRBD1. Trimming cost V 0 bases and J 2 bases; bases outside gene matches: 6. The CDR3 is 17 residues long. CDR1 and CDR2 (germline): SGHRS, YFSETQ. CDR3 in amino acids: CASSLEGYRGPGNTIYF. Written as DNA, the CDR3 is TGCGCCAGCAGCTTGGAGGGGTACAGGGGGCCTGGAAACACCATATATTTT.

This chain connects TRBV5-1 to TRBJ2-5; 7 positions agree with TRBD2. CDR1 is SGHRS and CDR2 is YFSETQ in the germline V gene. The CDR3 sequence is 15 residues long. J lost 4 bases, V lost 10 bases, and 16 bases had no gene match. The CDR3 here is CAGAPGSSGGETQYF. The DNA for the CDR3 is TGCGCCGGAGCACCGGGATCATCGGGAGGAGAGACCCAGTACTTC.

V and J are TRBV15 and TRBJ2-3, with D possibly matching TRBD1 (6 bases). From germline, CDR1 is LNHNV and CDR2 YYDKDF (reference sequence). Trimming shortened V by 4 bases and J by 3 bases, and 8 bases separated the two germline ends. The CDR3 is 13 amino acids. The CDR3 loop reads CATSKGETDTQYF. The CDR3 DNA is TGTGCCACCAGCAAGGGGGAAACAGATACGCAGTATTTT.

The rearrangement links TRBV5-1 to TRBJ2-1; 9 positions match TRBD2. CDR3 size: 15 residues. V trimming: 1 base; J trimming: 4 bases; junction bases outside the gene matches: 3. Germline V lookup: CDR1 SGHRS, CDR2 YFSETQ. CDR3: CASSLRLAVYNEQFF. CDR3 in DNA: TGCGCCAGCAGCTTGAGACTAGCGGTGTACAATGAGCAGTTCTTC.

This chain links TRBV28 with TRBJ1-4; TRBD1 is a possible D gene (5 bases). The CDR3 runs 15 residues. Germline CDR1 and CDR2: MDHEN and SYDVKM. Trimming took off 4 bases at V and 7 bases at J, with 16 bases between the two ends. CDR3 amino acids: CASSSGGGIGEKLFF. As DNA, the CDR3 is TGTGCCAGCAGTTCCGGGGGGGGGATAGGTGAAAAACTGTTTTTT.

This clone was detected once. The chain has TRBV28 and TRBJ1-6, with no clear D. The V end was cut by 3 bases, the J end by 10 bases, with 4 bases between. The CDR3 has 11 amino acids. Germline CDR1 and CDR2: MDHEN and SYDVKM. CDR3 region: CASSFGSPLHF. In DNA, the CDR3 is TGTGCCAGCAGTTTCGGGTCACCCCTCCACTTT.

The chain combines TRBV24-1 with TRBJ1-2, with D possibly TRBD1 on 6 matching bases. There are 16 residues in the CDR3. Germline loops: CDR1 KGHDR, CDR2 SFDVKD. V lost 4 bases to trimming and J lost 0 bases, with 14 bases between them. CDR3 region: CATSEGPGAANYGYTF. CDR3 coding DNA: TGTGCCACCAGTGAGGGGCCAGGGGCAGCTAACTATGGCTACACCTTC.

The chain is built from TRBV7-3 and TRBJ2-2; D is uncertain. Looked up from germline, CDR1 is SGHTA and CDR2 is FQGTGA. The length of the CDR3 is 16 residues. V was cut by 2 bases and J by 4 bases, with 14 bases left in between. CDR3 in amino acids: CASSLLEGPGTGELFF. The DNA of the CDR3 is TGTGCCAGCAGCTTACTAGAAGGCCCCGGCACCGGGGAGCTGTTTTTT.

This chain uses TRBV4-3 with TRBJ2-7; 8 bases fit TRBD2. CDR3 length equals 16 residues. Germline V lookup: CDR1 LGHNA, CDR2 YSLEER. J lost 0 bases, V lost 0 bases, and 4 bases had no gene match. The CDR3 sequence: CASSQEASGPSYEQYF. As DNA, the CDR3 is TGCGCCAGCAGCCAAGAAGCTAGCGGGCCCTCCTACGAGCAGTACTTC.

The chain couples TRBV11-3 to TRBJ2-3; the match to TRBD1 covers 7 bases. The germline CDR1 and CDR2 sequences are SGHNT and YENEEA. V lost 5 bases to trimming and J lost 4 bases; unmatched junction nucleotides: 3. This CDR3 is 13 amino acids long. This CDR3 reads CASSPDRADTQYF. The CDR3, as DNA: TGTGCCAGCAGCCCCGACAGGGCAGATACGCAGTATTTT.

The chain employs TRBV7-3 and TRBJ2-5; 10 bases line up with TRBD2. The CDR3 covers 16 residues. The germline V gene encodes CDR1 SGHTA and CDR2 FQGTGA. V dropped 5 bases and J dropped 3; count of bases not matched to a gene: 9. The CDR3 sequence: CASSPEERGGKETQYF. The CDR3 coding sequence is TGTGCCAGCAGCCCCGAGGAGCGGGGGGGAAAAGAGACCCAGTACTTC. Complete variable domain (other parts from reference TRBV7-3 and TRBJ2-5): GAGVSQTPSNKVTEKGKYVELRCDPISGHTALYWYRQSLGQGPEFLIYFQGTGAADDSGLPNDRFFAVRPEGSVSTLKIQRTERGDSAVYLCASSPEERGGKETQYFGPGTRLLVL.

The rearrangement uses TRBV20-1 and TRBJ1-1; D perhaps matches TRBD1 (5 bases). Trimming took off 3 bases at V and 0 bases at J, with 14 bases between the two ends. The CDR3 is 15 residues long. Germline loops: CDR1 DFQATT, CDR2 SNEGSKA (reference sequence). The CDR3 DNA follows: TGCAGTGCTAGTGGGGCAGCCAAGATGAACACTGAAGCTTTCTTT. Its protein product is CSASGAAKMNTEAFF.

The chain carries TRBV19 and TRBJ2-3; maybe TRBD1 (6 bases). Germline V lookup: CDR1 LNHDA, CDR2 SQIVND (reference sequence). This CDR3 comprises 15 residues. Trimming took 6 bases from V and 2 from J, leaving 15 bases between them. The CDR3: CASRGAGGSTDTQYF. As DNA, the CDR3 is TGTGCCAGTAGGGGGGCAGGAGGATCCACAGATACGCAGTATTTT.

The V gene is TRBV25-1, the J gene TRBJ2-1, with 11 nucleotides matching TRBD2. V lost 1 base and J lost 7; bases outside the gene matches: 6. The CDR3 consists of 16 residues. Germline assignment: CDR1 MGHDK and CDR2 SYGVNS. CDR3 residues: CASSEWVGLAENEQFF. DNA of the CDR3: TGTGCCAGCAGTGAATGGGTGGGACTAGCGGAAAATGAGCAGTTCTTC.

This rearrangement joins TRBV9 to TRBJ1-1; D gene uncertain. From germline, CDR1 is SGDLS and CDR2 YYNGEE. This CDR3 spans 14 amino acids. V gave up 0 bases and J gave up 3 bases, with 9 bases separating them. As DNA, the CDR3 is TGTGCCAGCAGCGTAGGCAGTGGTTACACTGAAGCTTTCTTT. Translating gives CASSVGSGYTEAFF. The full variable domain, in which reference TRBV9 and TRBJ1-1 provide the parts outside the CDR3, is DSGVTQTPKHLITATGQRVTLRCSPRSGDLSVYWYQQSLDQGLQFLIQYYNGEERAKGNILERFSAQQFPDLHSELNLSSLELGDSALYFCASSVGSGYTEAFFGQGTRLTVV.

CDR3 in DNA: TGTGCCAGCAGCTTAGTGCGGGAGGGGGACAATGAGCAGTTCTTC. Its translation is CASSLVREGDNEQFF. The chain joins TRBV7-2 to TRBJ2-1, with 9 positions matching TRBD2. CDR3 size: 15 residues. From germline, CDR1 is SGHTA and CDR2 FQGNSA. The ends lost 1 base at V and 5 bases at J; junction bases unmatched: 3.

The chain has TRBV19 and TRBJ1-5; D is uncertain. CDR1 is LNHDA and CDR2 is SQIVND in the germline V gene (reference sequence). V was pared by 1 base and J by 2 bases, with 12 bases between. The CDR3 runs 16 residues. CDR3 bases: TGTGCCAGTAGTATAGGAGGAGCCCCGGGCAATCAGCCCCAGCATTTT. Its translation: CASSIGGAPGNQPQHF. The full variable domain, completed using reference TRBV19 and TRBJ1-5, is DGGITQSPKYLFRKEGQNVTLSCEQNLNHDAMYWYRQDPGQGLRLIYYSQIVNDFQKGDIAEGYSVSREKKESFPLTVTSAQKNPTAFYLCASSIGGAPGNQPQHFGDGTRLSIL.

The CDR3 region is CASSWKQTGELFF. CDR3 nucleotide sequence: TGTGCCAGCTCCTGGAAACAGACCGGGGAGCTGTTTTTT. The V call is TRBV7-3, the J call TRBJ2-2, with D unclear. V was clipped by 8 bases and J by 5 bases, with 12 bases between them. CDR3 size: 13 residues. Germline lookup yields CDR1 SGHTA and CDR2 FQGTGA.

The gene calls are TRBV7-9 and TRBJ2-5; 12 bases line up with TRBD2. With V trimmed by 5 bases and J by 5 bases, 9 bases remained unmatched. This CDR3 has 16 residues. Germline CDR1 reads SEHNR; CDR2 reads FQNEAQ (reference sequence). CDR3 loop: CASSPGLAGRFETQYF. The CDR3 DNA sequence: TGTGCCAGCAGCCCCGGACTAGCGGGAAGATTTGAGACCCAGTACTTC.

This chain links TRBV5-1 with TRBJ2-1, with 10 positions matching TRBD1. The J segment lost 14 bases and the V segment lost 5 bases, leaving 7 bases of the junction unmatched. There are 12 residues in the CDR3. Germline V gene lookup returns CDR1 SGHRS and CDR2 YFSETQ. Written as DNA, the CDR3 is TGCGCCAGCAGTTCCGGGACAGGGGCTGAGTTCTTC. Its protein product is CASSSGTGAEFF.

The rearrangement links TRBV5-1 to TRBJ2-4, with D maybe TRBD2 (5 bases). The ends were cut back, 4 bases at V and 3 bases at J, with 8 bases in the middle. Germline V gene sequence: CDR1 SGHRS, CDR2 YFSETQ. The CDR3 covers 13 residues. Here the CDR3 reads CASSPRDKNIQYF. DNA for the CDR3: TGCGCCAGCAGCCCCCGGGACAAAAACATTCAGTACTTC.

This sequence joins TRBV15 and TRBJ2-3; 10 bases map to TRBD1. Germline V gene data show CDR1 as LNHNV and CDR2 as YYDKDF (reference sequence). Unmatched junction bases numbered 7, after V lost 5 bases and J lost 2 bases. The CDR3 sequence is 16 residues long. CDR3 nucleotide sequence: TGTGCCACCAGCCGACAGACAGGGGGCCCCACAGATACGCAGTATTTT. Residues: CATSRQTGGPTDTQYF.

The CDR3 region is CASSIGANSPLHF. In DNA form, the CDR3 reads TGTGCCAGTAGTATTGGGGCTAATTCACCCCTCCACTTT. The chain combines TRBV19 with TRBJ1-6, with D possibly being TRBD1 (5 bases). The ends were cut back, 3 bases at V and 6 bases at J, with 6 bases in the middle. Per the germline V gene, CDR1 is LNHDA and CDR2 is SQIVND (reference sequence). The CDR3 covers 13 residues.

The V call is TRBV6-6, the J call TRBJ2-1; possibly TRBD2 for D (5 bases). From germline, CDR1 is MNHNY and CDR2 SVGAGI (reference sequence). Trimming removed 2 bases from V and 12 bases from J, with 17 bases in between. The CDR3 runs to 14 residues. Here the CDR3 reads CASSYDVGVGSQFF. The CDR3 DNA reads as TGTGCCAGCAGTTACGATGTCGGGGTCGGTTCGCAGTTCTTC.

The chain carries TRBV19 and TRBJ1-1; possible D gene TRBD1, 5 bases. CDR1 LNHDA and CDR2 SQIVND come from the germline V gene (reference sequence). Trimming removed 8 bases at V and 4 bases at J, with 17 bases between. The CDR3 is 14 amino acids. This chain's CDR3 is CASVKGRGSTEAFF. CDR3 DNA sequence: TGTGCCAGTGTCAAGGGGCGAGGTAGCACTGAAGCTTTCTTT.

This chain uses TRBV5-1 with TRBJ2-7; 8 bases fit TRBD1. Looked up from germline, CDR1 is SGHRS and CDR2 is YFSETQ. The CDR3 sequence is 16 residues long. The junction had 10 bases not matched to a gene; V was cut back by 0 bases and J by 5 bases. CDR3 sequence: CASSLEASSGGNEQYF. In DNA form, the CDR3 reads TGCGCCAGCAGCTTGGAGGCCTCCTCAGGGGGCAACGAGCAGTACTTC.